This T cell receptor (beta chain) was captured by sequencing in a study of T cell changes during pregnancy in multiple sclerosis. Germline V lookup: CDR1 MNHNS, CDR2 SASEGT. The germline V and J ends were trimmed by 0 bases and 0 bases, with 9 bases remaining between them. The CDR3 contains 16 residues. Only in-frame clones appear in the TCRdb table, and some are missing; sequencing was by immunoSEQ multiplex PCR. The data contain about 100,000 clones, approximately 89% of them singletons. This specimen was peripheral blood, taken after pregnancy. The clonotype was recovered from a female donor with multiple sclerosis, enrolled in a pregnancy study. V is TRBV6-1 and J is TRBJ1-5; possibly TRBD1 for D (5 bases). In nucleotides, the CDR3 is TGTGCCAGCAGTGAAGCAGGGAGGGGTAGCAATCAGCCCCAGCATTTT. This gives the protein CASSEAGRGSNQPQHF.